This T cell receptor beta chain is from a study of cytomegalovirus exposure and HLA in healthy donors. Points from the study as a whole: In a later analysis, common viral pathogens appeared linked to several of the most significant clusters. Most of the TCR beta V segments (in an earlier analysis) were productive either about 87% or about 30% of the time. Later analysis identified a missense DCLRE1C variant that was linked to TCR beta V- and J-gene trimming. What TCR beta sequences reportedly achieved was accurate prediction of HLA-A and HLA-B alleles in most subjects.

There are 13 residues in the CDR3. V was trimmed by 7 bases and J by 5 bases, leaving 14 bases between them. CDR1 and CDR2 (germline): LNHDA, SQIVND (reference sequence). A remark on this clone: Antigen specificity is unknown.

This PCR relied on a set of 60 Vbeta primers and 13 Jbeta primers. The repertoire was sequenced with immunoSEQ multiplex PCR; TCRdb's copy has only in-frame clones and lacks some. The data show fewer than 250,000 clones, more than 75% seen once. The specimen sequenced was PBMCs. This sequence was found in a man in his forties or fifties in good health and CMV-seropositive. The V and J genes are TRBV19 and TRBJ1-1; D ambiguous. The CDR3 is CASMSPERTEAFF. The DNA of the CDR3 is TGTGCCAGTATGTCCCCCGAGCGGACTGAAGCTTTCTTT.